Presented here are 3 T cell receptor beta chains from one specimen sequenced in a study of blood T cell repertoires in COVID-19. Produced via immunoSEQ multiplex PCR; TCRdb's table is partial and in-frame only. The table has about 410,000 clones, around nine tenths seen once. Sequenced material: peripheral blood. The receptors were gathered from a woman in her 40s with COVID-19, enrolled during active disease.

The rearrangement joins TRBV27 to TRBJ1-1; 8 nucleotides agree with TRBD1. V shed 4 bases, J shed 4 bases, and the junction held 8 bases outside the gene matches. The CDR3 is made up of 15 amino acids. Germline V CDR1 and CDR2: MNHEY, SMNVEV (reference sequence). CDR3 sequence reads: CASSSRRGLGTEAFF. CDR3 coding DNA: TGTGCCAGCAGTTCTCGCAGGGGGCTGGGCACTGAAGCTTTCTTT.

V gene TRBV28 combines with J gene TRBJ1-2, with D possibly TRBD1 on 5 matching bases. The CDR3 consists of 11 residues. V was clipped by 7 bases and J by 7 bases, with 10 bases between them. Germline CDR1 MDHEN, CDR2 SYDVKM. The CDR3 loop reads CASTQGIGYTF. In DNA, the CDR3 is TGTGCCAGCACCCAGGGAATTGGCTACACCTTC.

The rearrangement uses TRBV7-8 and TRBJ1-4; TRBD1 is a possible D gene (6 bases). Germline CDR1 SGHVS, CDR2 FQNEAQ. V lost 10 bases and J lost 10, with 22 bases in between. The CDR3 is 14 amino acids. CDR3 DNA: TGTGCCACCCCGGGTGTCGAGGGGGATTCAAAACTGTTTTTT. Amino acids: CATPGVEGDSKLFF.